The rows below give T cell receptor beta chains drawn from one sample of a study of blood T cell repertoires in COVID-19. TCRdb's copy holds only in-frame clones and misses some; the assay was immunoSEQ multiplex PCR. Found here are 450,000 to 500,000 clones, approximately 86% of them singletons; the top ten hold approximately 8%. Sequenced: PBMCs or T cells enriched from blood (not recorded which). The source of these receptors is an older woman who had recovered from COVID-19. CDR3s include the opening cysteine and the closing phenylalanine or tryptophan. The order of the fields is CDR3 length, V gene, clone size, J gene, D gene, CDR3 DNA, CDR3 protein. D genes are given only for firm matches. Size is stated for part of the rows, as once, few or many counts, or as a class when the clone is expanded.

cdr3_length: 14; v_call: TRBV28; clone_size: few; j_call: TRBJ1-5; d_call: -; cdr3_nt: TGTGCCAGCAGTTTATGGGCCGGCAATCAGCCCCAGCATTTT; cdr3_aa: CASSLWAGNQPQHF
cdr3_length: 14; v_call: TRBV6-5; clone_size: -; j_call: TRBJ1-2; d_call: -; cdr3_nt: TGTGCCAGCAGTTACTTGGACAGTAACTATGGCTACACCTTC; cdr3_aa: CASSYLDSNYGYTF
cdr3_length: 13; v_call: TRBV7-2; clone_size: once; j_call: TRBJ1-3; d_call: -; cdr3_nt: TGTGCCAGCAGCTTGAGCTCTGGAAACACCATATATTTT; cdr3_aa: CASSLSSGNTIYF
cdr3_length: 15; v_call: TRBV7-8; clone_size: -; j_call: TRBJ1-3; d_call: -; cdr3_nt: TGTGCCAGCAGCCCCCTGGGGGGCTCTGGAAACACCATATATTTT; cdr3_aa: CASSPLGGSGNTIYF
cdr3_length: 14; v_call: TRBV7-2; clone_size: -; j_call: TRBJ1-5; d_call: -; cdr3_nt: TGTGCCAGCAGACCACAGGGTTTCAATCAGCCCCAGCATTTT; cdr3_aa: CASRPQGFNQPQHF
cdr3_length: 16; v_call: TRBV19; clone_size: -; j_call: TRBJ1-2; d_call: TRBD1; cdr3_nt: TGTGCCAGTAGGAGACAGGGGGCCTGGACTAACTATGGCTACACCTTC; cdr3_aa: CASRRQGAWTNYGYTF
cdr3_length: 13; v_call: TRBV29-1; clone_size: -; j_call: TRBJ1-2; d_call: TRBD1; cdr3_nt: TGCAGCGTTGAGAGGGGGCTGGGCTATGGCTACACCTTC; cdr3_aa: CSVERGLGYGYTF
cdr3_length: 14; v_call: TRBV28; clone_size: -; j_call: TRBJ1-2; d_call: TRBD1; cdr3_nt: TGTGCCAGCAGTTCAGGGGGCCAATCGGGTGGCTACACCTTC; cdr3_aa: CASSSGGQSGGYTF
cdr3_length: 14; v_call: TRBV12-5; clone_size: -; j_call: TRBJ1-4; d_call: -; cdr3_nt: TGTGCTAGTGGTCCGACAGGCCTCGGAGAAAAACTGTTTTTT; cdr3_aa: CASGPTGLGEKLFF
cdr3_length: 14; v_call: TRBV6-4; clone_size: -; j_call: TRBJ1-1; d_call: TRBD1; cdr3_nt: TGTGCCAGCAGGACCCAGGCAGGGGGCACTGAAGCTTTCTTT; cdr3_aa: CASRTQAGGTEAFF
cdr3_length: 14; v_call: TRBV10-3; clone_size: -; j_call: TRBJ1-5; d_call: -; cdr3_nt: TGTGCCATCAGTGACGGGCAGGAGGGGAGGCCCCAGCATTTT; cdr3_aa: CAISDGQEGRPQHF
cdr3_length: 17; v_call: TRBV2; clone_size: -; j_call: TRBJ1-5; d_call: TRBD1; cdr3_nt: TGTGCCAGCAGTGGGCCACAGGGGAAATTGTATGATCAGCCCCAGCATTTT; cdr3_aa: CASSGPQGKLYDQPQHF
cdr3_length: 14; v_call: TRBV28; clone_size: few; j_call: TRBJ1-2; d_call: -; cdr3_nt: TGTGCCAGCAGTTCCCCTGACAGAAACTATGGCTACACCTTC; cdr3_aa: CASSSPDRNYGYTF
cdr3_length: 15; v_call: TRBV6-5; clone_size: -; j_call: TRBJ2-1; d_call: -; cdr3_nt: TGTGCCAGCAGTTACTCGCCGAGCTCCTACAATGAGCAGTTCTTC; cdr3_aa: CASSYSPSSYNEQFF
cdr3_length: 12; v_call: TRBV24-1; clone_size: -; j_call: TRBJ1-2; d_call: -; cdr3_nt: TGTGCCACCTCCGGGGGGTCCTATGGCTACACCTTC; cdr3_aa: CATSGGSYGYTF
cdr3_length: 15; v_call: TRBV29-1; clone_size: -; j_call: TRBJ1-2; d_call: TRBD1; cdr3_nt: TGCAGCGTCCCGGGACAGGGTATAGCTAACTATGGCTACACCTTC; cdr3_aa: CSVPGQGIANYGYTF
cdr3_length: 16; v_call: TRBV7-2; clone_size: -; j_call: TRBJ2-3; d_call: -; cdr3_nt: TGTGCCAGCAGCTACTTAGCGGTCAGGAACACAGATACGCAGTATTTT; cdr3_aa: CASSYLAVRNTDTQYF
cdr3_length: 13; v_call: TRBV2; clone_size: once; j_call: TRBJ1-6; d_call: -; cdr3_nt: TGTGCCAGCAGACAGGGTAATCTCTTTCTCCTCCACTTT; cdr3_aa: CASRQGNLFLLHF
cdr3_length: 15; v_call: TRBV18; clone_size: once; j_call: TRBJ2-7; d_call: TRBD1; cdr3_nt: TGTGCCAGCTCACAAGAGACAGGGGGGCCCTACGAGCAGTACTTC; cdr3_aa: CASSQETGGPYEQYF
cdr3_length: 15; v_call: TRBV3-1/TRBV3-2; clone_size: -; j_call: TRBJ2-3; d_call: TRBD2; cdr3_nt: TGTGCCAGCGGGCTGGTACTAGCGGGGGGAGTTACGCAGTATTTT; cdr3_aa: CASGLVLAGGVTQYF
cdr3_length: 13; v_call: TRBV21-1; clone_size: -; j_call: TRBJ1-1; d_call: -; cdr3_nt: TGTGCCAATCCGACAGGGACGAACACTGAAGCTTTCTTT; cdr3_aa: CANPTGTNTEAFF
cdr3_length: 15; v_call: TRBV7-8; clone_size: -; j_call: TRBJ1-3; d_call: TRBD1; cdr3_nt: TGTGCCAGCAGCACGTCAGGGGGCTCTGGAAACACCATATATTTT; cdr3_aa: CASSTSGGSGNTIYF
cdr3_length: 16; v_call: TRBV7-8; clone_size: -; j_call: TRBJ2-2; d_call: -; cdr3_nt: TGTGCCAGCAGCTTCTTTGGGCATTCGAACACCGGGGAGCTGTTTTTT; cdr3_aa: CASSFFGHSNTGELFF
cdr3_length: 16; v_call: TRBV2; clone_size: -; j_call: TRBJ1-5; d_call: -; cdr3_nt: TGTGCCAGCAGTGACGGAAGGGGATGGAGCAATCAGCCCCAGCATTTT; cdr3_aa: CASSDGRGWSNQPQHF
cdr3_length: 15; v_call: TRBV9; clone_size: -; j_call: TRBJ2-1; d_call: -; cdr3_nt: TGTGCCAGCAGCGTAGGTGGGAGTGCCGGAAATGAGCAGTTCTTC; cdr3_aa: CASSVGGSAGNEQFF
cdr3_length: 12; v_call: TRBV19; clone_size: few; j_call: TRBJ1-5; d_call: -; cdr3_nt: TGTGCCAGTAGTATCGGGGAACAGCCCCAGCATTTT; cdr3_aa: CASSIGEQPQHF
cdr3_length: 15; v_call: TRBV2; clone_size: -; j_call: TRBJ1-5; d_call: -; cdr3_nt: TGTGCCAGCAGTGGGGCAGGGTTTAGCAATCAGCCCCAGCATTTT; cdr3_aa: CASSGAGFSNQPQHF
cdr3_length: 14; v_call: TRBV18; clone_size: -; j_call: TRBJ1-5; d_call: -; cdr3_nt: TGTGCCAGCTCCCTGATACAAGACAATCAGCCCCAGCATTTT; cdr3_aa: CASSLIQDNQPQHF